This T cell receptor beta chain was sequenced in a study of cytomegalovirus exposure and HLA in healthy donors. On the study more broadly: An earlier analysis found 110 million or so unique TCR beta sequences from roughly 170 million T cells. Whole-study findings and limits: The authors confirmed in vitro that three CMV-associated chains were specific for CMV antigens. Some highly shared sequence variants likely arose as a pipeline artifact.

PCR amplification relied on 60 Vbeta primers (plus 13 Jbeta primers). TCRdb's copy holds only in-frame clones and misses some; the assay was immunoSEQ multiplex PCR. The sample has 150,000 or so clones; around four fifths are singletons. This clone was seen a few times. The antigen remains undetermined. The CDR3 is made up of 15 amino acids. In germline, CDR1 is SGDLS, CDR2 YYNGEE. V was clipped by 4 bases and J by 6 bases, with 16 bases between them. Sequences were obtained from PBMCs. The chain uses TRBV9 and TRBJ2-2, with D possibly TRBD2 on 6 matching bases. This TCR was sampled from a male donor in good health and CMV-seronegative. In DNA form, the CDR3 reads TGTGCCAGCAGCATTAAAGGGGAGGTCGCCGGGGAGCTGTTTTTT. It codes for CASSIKGEVAGELFF.